This entry lists 25 T cell receptor beta chains sequenced from one sample in a study of glioma-infiltrating T cells. TCR alpha and beta CDR3 regions were amplified from RNA using iRepertoire nested multiplex PCR. TCRdb used MiXCR to reprocess the multiplex PCR reads, holding one entry per CDR3 protein. Of 100,000 to 150,000 distinct CDR3 sequences listed, 20% to 25% are singletons. Sequencing used glioma tissue, nonneoplastic brain tissue, or PBMCs (not recorded which). The receptors shown here come from a human donor with low-grade glioma or glioblastoma, undergoing nonglioma brain surgery, or in good health (not recorded which).

This clonotype occurred a few times. The rearrangement uses TRBV20-1 and TRBJ2-5, with 9 bases that match TRBD2. The V gene's germline CDR1 is DFQATT and CDR2 SNEGSKA (reference sequence). The CDR3 sequence is 15 residues long. V was clipped by 3 bases and J by 1 base; unmatched bases: 6. CDR3 sequence reads: CSASHRGGAQETQYF. The CDR3 DNA follows: TGCAGTGCTAGTCATCGCGGGGGGGCCCAAGAGACCCAGTACTTC.

This clonotype has ten or more counts. V gene TRBV6-1 combines with J gene TRBJ1-2; TRBD1 agrees at 7 bases. Germline V gene sequence: CDR1 MNHNS, CDR2 SASEGT. This CDR3 comprises 14 residues. Trimming cost V 5 bases and J 4 bases; bases outside gene matches: 7. CDR3 amino acids: CASSRQGFSYGYTF. The CDR3 nucleotides read TGTGCCAGCAGTCGACAGGGTTTTTCCTATGGCTACACCTTC.

Only a few counts were recorded for this clonotype. The chain combines TRBV15 with TRBJ2-2; tentatively, D is TRBD2 (7 bases). Per the germline V gene, CDR1 is LNHNV and CDR2 is YYDKDF (reference sequence). V lost 0 bases and J lost 4, with 12 bases in between. CDR3 length: 16 residues. The chain's CDR3 is CATSRDRGAVTGELFF. The CDR3 DNA follows: TGTGCCACCAGCAGAGATCGGGGGGCAGTCACCGGGGAGCTGTTTTTT.

This clonotype was found a few times. The chain has TRBV27 and TRBJ2-5; 11 nucleotides align to TRBD1. V lost 4 bases to trimming and J lost 4 bases; unmatched junction nucleotides: 8. The CDR3 sequence is 16 residues long. CDR1 and CDR2 from the germline V gene are MNHEY and SMNVEV (reference sequence). CDR3 sequence reads: CASSSLGQGARETQYF. The CDR3 DNA reads as TGTGCCAGCAGTTCACTTGGACAGGGGGCTAGAGAGACCCAGTACTTC.

This clonotype was recorded once. A much larger clonotype is one base distant, so this may be a read error. The V gene is TRBV7-9, the J gene TRBJ2-3; D ambiguous. V shed 7 bases and J shed 2 bases, with 10 bases lying between them. Germline loops: CDR1 SEHNR, CDR2 FQNEAQ (reference sequence). The CDR3 runs 13 residues. CDR3 DNA sequence: TGTGCCAGCAACTTGGAAATCACAGATACGCAGTATTTT. This gives the protein CASNLEITDTQYF.

This clonotype was found a few times. This sequence joins TRBV3-1 and TRBJ2-3; no clear D gene. CDR1 is LGHDT, CDR2 YNNKEL, per germline (reference sequence). The CDR3 consists of 15 residues. V lost 1 base and J 2 bases, leaving 10 bases between the germline ends. This CDR3 is CASSQAGWITDTQYF. The CDR3 DNA is TGTGCCAGCAGCCAAGCGGGTTGGATCACAGATACGCAGTATTTT.

CDR3 amino acids: CASSISSGDEQFF. The CDR3, as DNA: TGTGCCAGTAGTATATCTAGTGGCGATGAGCAGTTCTTC. This rearrangement joins TRBV19 to TRBJ2-1; D gene uncertain. Trimming took 2 bases from V and 8 from J, leaving 10 bases between them. Per germline, CDR1 LNHDA and CDR2 SQIVND (reference sequence). The CDR3 totals 13 residues.

In the case of this clonotype: The junction shows a germline mismatch at one end, possibly a read error. The chain joins TRBV20-1 to TRBJ2-3, with 7 bases fitting TRBD2. The CDR3 runs to 16 residues. Germline CDR1 DFQATT, CDR2 SNEGSKA (reference sequence). This chain's CDR3 is CSSRGDGGGAPDTQYF. The DNA of the CDR3 is TGCAGTTCTAGAGGGGATGGCGGGGGTGCCCCCGATACGCAGTATTTT.

The chain combines TRBV11-2 with TRBJ2-1, with TRBD2 matching 13 bases. Germline V CDR1 and CDR2: SGHAT, FQNNGV. V shed 4 bases, J shed 1 base, and the junction held 7 bases outside the gene matches. CDR3 length: 18 residues. This CDR3 reads CASSSTGTSGASYNEQFF. The CDR3 bases are TGTGCCAGCAGCTCTACCGGGACTAGCGGGGCTTCCTACAATGAGCAGTTCTTC. Full variable domain (outside the CDR3, taken from reference TRBV11-2 and TRBJ2-1): EAGVAQSPRYKIIEKRQSVAFWCNPISGHATLYWYQQILGQGPKLLIQFQNNGVVDDSQLPKDRFSAERLKGVDSTLKIQPAKLEDSAVYLCASSSTGTSGASYNEQFFGPGTRLTVL.

The chain joins TRBV2 to TRBJ1-2; maybe TRBD1 (6 bases). Germline lookup yields CDR1 SNHLY and CDR2 FYNNEI. Trimming took off 5 bases at V and 8 bases at J, with 15 bases between the two ends. The CDR3 is 13 amino acids. CDR3 DNA: TGTGCCAGCAGTTACAGGGAGATGAAGGGCTACACCTTC. This translates into CASSYREMKGYTF.

The chain joins TRBV30 to TRBJ1-6; unclear D gene. Germline-derived CDR1 and CDR2 are GTSNPN and SVGIG (reference sequence). Deletions cut 0 bases from V and 10 bases from J, with 10 bases between. The CDR3 runs 13 residues. This chain's CDR3 is CAWSVDGRSPLHF. CDR3 sequence (DNA): TGTGCCTGGAGTGTCGACGGTCGGTCACCCCTCCACTTT.

The rearrangement uses TRBV3-1 and TRBJ1-1; D gene unclear. CDR3 length equals 14 residues. Germline CDR1 and CDR2: LGHDT and YNNKEL (reference sequence). Between the trimmed V and J ends, which lost 1 base and 2 bases, there was a span of 8 bases. The CDR3 is CASSQVWGNTEAFF. DNA of the CDR3: TGTGCCAGCAGCCAAGTATGGGGAAACACTGAAGCTTTCTTT.

This clonotype was detected many times. This rearrangement joins TRBV20-1 to TRBJ1-5; weak D call: TRBD1 (5 bases). The germline V and J ends were trimmed by 3 bases and 4 bases, with 13 bases remaining between them. The CDR3 is made up of 14 amino acids. The germline V gene has CDR1 DFQATT and CDR2 SNEGSKA (reference sequence). The CDR3 DNA follows: TGCAGTGCTAGGGGGCAGGGCGGGAATCAGCCCCAGCATTTT. Amino acid sequence: CSARGQGGNQPQHF.

This chain uses TRBV7-3 with TRBJ2-1, with D possibly being TRBD2 (6 bases). The CDR3 runs 13 residues. V gave up 5 bases and J gave up 5 bases, with 10 bases separating them. Germline CDR1 is SGHTA and CDR2 is FQGTGA. The CDR3 nucleotides are TGTGCCAGCAGCCCGGGACTGAACAATGAGCAGTTCTTC. This sequence encodes CASSPGLNNEQFF.

The chain employs TRBV6-2 or TRBV6-3 and TRBJ2-1; D unclear. Germline CDR1 reads MNHEY; CDR2 reads SVGEGT. The CDR3 loop spans 15 amino acids. V lost 5 bases and J lost 0, with 11 bases in between. The CDR3 sequence: CASSQDRSSYNEQFF. The CDR3 region has the DNA TGTGCCAGCAGTCAAGACCGGAGCTCCTACAATGAGCAGTTCTTC.

At least ten counts were recorded for this clonotype. This chain joins TRBV6-2 or TRBV6-3 and TRBJ2-5; TRBD2 might be the D (6 bases). V was pared by 2 bases and J by 2 bases, with 12 bases between. The CDR3 length is 15 residues. CDR1 is MNHEY and CDR2 is SVGEGT in the germline V gene. The DNA for the CDR3 is TGTGCCAGCAGTTACGCGGGGTCTTTACAAGAGACCCAGTACTTC. Translation gives CASSYAGSLQETQYF.

Points on this clonotype: A much more abundant neighbour one base away suggests this may be a read error. The chain combines TRBV6-6 with TRBJ2-1; TRBD2 agrees at 15 bases. The CDR3 has 22 amino acids. Germline V lookup: CDR1 MNHNY, CDR2 SVGAGI (reference sequence). This CDR3 is CAGSYSIGGLAGGWSSYNEQFF. CDR3 DNA sequence: TGTGCCGGCAGTTACTCGATTGGCGGACTAGCGGGGGGGTGGAGCTCCTACAATGAGCAGTTCTTC.

The chain employs TRBV7-3 and TRBJ1-2; 7 nucleotides line up with TRBD1. Germline assignment: CDR1 SGHTA and CDR2 FQGTGA. V shed 5 bases, J shed 0 bases, and the junction held 6 bases outside the gene matches. This CDR3 is 15 amino acids long. CDR3 nucleotides: TGTGCCAGCAGCCCAGGGACAGCAACTAACTATGGCTACACCTTC. Its translation: CASSPGTATNYGYTF. The entire variable domain, with the rest obtained from reference TRBV7-3 and TRBJ1-2, is as follows: GAGVSQTPSNKVTEKGKYVELRCDPISGHTALYWYRQSLGQGPEFLIYFQGTGAADDSGLPNDRFFAVRPEGSVSTLKIQRTERGDSAVYLCASSPGTATNYGYTFGSGTRLTVV.

Here the CDR3 reads CASSVAGEDTDTQYF. CDR3 nucleotides: TGTGCCAGCAGCGTAGCAGGTGAAGACACAGATACGCAGTATTTT. The rearrangement uses TRBV9 and TRBJ2-3; D is uncertain. Trimming shortened V by 0 bases and J by 2 bases, and 10 bases separated the two germline ends. The CDR3 runs 15 residues. Germline CDR1 SGDLS, CDR2 YYNGEE.

CDR3 DNA: TGCGCCAGCAGCCTCACCAGAGGGCTAGCGGCGAAGGTTCAAGAGACCCAGTACTTC. Translated, it gives CASSLTRGLAAKVQETQYF. The chain couples TRBV4-1 to TRBJ2-5; TRBD2 matches 7 bases. From germline, CDR1 is MGHRA and CDR2 YSYEKL. The V gene end was trimmed by 4 bases and the J gene end by 2 bases; junction bases not matched to a gene: 19. The length of the CDR3 is 19 residues.

Ten or more counts support this clonotype. The chain combines TRBV28 with TRBJ1-1; D not resolved. CDR3 length equals 12 residues. Germline CDR1 MDHEN, CDR2 SYDVKM. V was trimmed by 6 bases and J by 0 bases, leaving 5 bases between them. The CDR3 loop is CASSAVNTEAFF. The CDR3 bases are TGTGCCAGCAGCGCCGTGAACACTGAAGCTTTCTTT.

In its sample, this clonotype was seen once. The V gene is TRBV14, the J gene TRBJ1-1; TRBD1 aligns across 7 bases. Germline CDR1 SGHDN, CDR2 FVKESK. J lost 7 bases, V lost 4 bases, and 9 bases had no gene match. This CDR3 has 14 residues. The CDR3 DNA follows: TGTGCCAGCAGCCCCCAGGGGGGGCTAAGTGAAGCTTTCTTT. Amino acid sequence: CASSPQGGLSEAFF.

Notes on this clonotype: As the CDR3 is not closed by the conserved phenylalanine or tryptophan, this likely results from a read error. V and J are TRBV20-1 and TRBJ1-5; D call uncertain. V was shortened by 0 bases and J by 8 bases, with 11 bases between the two germline ends. Germline CDR1 reads DFQATT; CDR2 reads SNEGSKA (reference sequence). CDR3 length: 13 residues. As DNA, the CDR3 is TGCAGTGCTAGAGATCCTAATGAAGAGCCCCAGCATTTA. As protein: CSARDPNEEPQHL.

V gene TRBV4-2 combines with J gene TRBJ2-3; D not resolved. The CDR3 covers 12 residues. The V gene's germline CDR1 is LGHNA and CDR2 YNFKEQ. The V end lost 8 bases, the J end lost 1 base, and 7 bases lay between the germline ends. The CDR3, as DNA: TGTGCCAGCGGCCTTGGCACAGATACGCAGTATTTT. It specifies CASGLGTDTQYF.

The chain links TRBV6-6 to TRBJ2-5, with D perhaps matching TRBD1 (5 bases). The CDR3 runs 15 residues. Trimming removed 0 bases at V and 5 bases at J, with 13 bases between. Germline lookup yields CDR1 MNHNY and CDR2 SVGAGI (reference sequence). The DNA for the CDR3 is TGTGCCAGCAGTTACTCGCCCAGGGCAGAGGAGACCCAGTACTTC. This sequence encodes CASSYSPRAEETQYF.